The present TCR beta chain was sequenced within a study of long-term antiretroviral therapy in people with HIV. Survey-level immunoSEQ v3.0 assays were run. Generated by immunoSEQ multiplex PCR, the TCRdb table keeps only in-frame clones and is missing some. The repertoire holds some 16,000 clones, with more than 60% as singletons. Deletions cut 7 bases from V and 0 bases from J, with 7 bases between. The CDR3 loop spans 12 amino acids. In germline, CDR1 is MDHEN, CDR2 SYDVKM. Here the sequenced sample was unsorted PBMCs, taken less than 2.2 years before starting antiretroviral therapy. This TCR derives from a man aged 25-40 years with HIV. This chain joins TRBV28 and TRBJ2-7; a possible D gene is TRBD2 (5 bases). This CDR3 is CASTGNSYEQYF. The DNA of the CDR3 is TGTGCCAGCACCGGGAACTCCTACGAGCAGTACTTC.